A single sample gave rise to the 14 T cell receptor beta chains below, sequenced in a study of cytomegalovirus exposure and HLA in healthy donors. This PCR relied on a set of 60 Vbeta primers and 13 Jbeta primers. The table came from immunoSEQ multiplex PCR; TCRdb's copy has only in-frame clones and leaves some out. The sample contains about 85,000 clones, approximately 66% of which appear only once. Sequenced input: PBMCs. All receptors derive from a man aged 25 to 45 in good health and CMV-seronegative.

The genes are TRBV28 and TRBJ2-7; 9 nucleotides align to TRBD2. With V trimmed by 3 bases and J by 7 bases, 10 bases remained unmatched. The CDR3 sequence is 15 residues long. Looked up from germline, CDR1 is MDHEN and CDR2 is SYDVKM. The CDR3 loop is CASSFRREGLWEQYF. CDR3 coding DNA: TGTGCCAGCAGTTTCCGGCGGGAGGGCCTATGGGAGCAGTACTTC.

Written as DNA, the CDR3 is TGTGCCAGCAGTCCCAGGTCCGGGGAGCTGTTTTTT. It translates to CASSPRSGELFF. This chain links TRBV28 with TRBJ2-2, with no clear D. The CDR3 is 12 amino acids. V gave up 5 bases and J gave up 6 bases, with 7 bases separating them. Germline CDR1 and CDR2: MDHEN and SYDVKM.

The chain carries TRBV4-1 and TRBJ2-5, with a weak D call TRBD2 (7 bases). The germline CDR1 and CDR2 sequences are MGHRA and YSYEKL. The CDR3 contains 14 residues. The ends were cut back, 1 base at V and 6 bases at J, with 12 bases in the middle. CDR3 amino acids: CASSQVGGAKTQYF. CDR3 nucleotides: TGCGCCAGCAGCCAAGTGGGGGGGGCGAAGACCCAGTACTTC.

The chain has TRBV30 and TRBJ2-5, with 7 bases lining up with TRBD1. In germline, CDR1 is GTSNPN, CDR2 SVGIG (reference sequence). The CDR3 extends over 13 amino acids. The V and J ends lost 4 bases and 1 base, in that order; junction bases with no gene match: 3. This CDR3 is CAWNAGGQETQYF. The CDR3 DNA sequence: TGTGCCTGGAATGCAGGGGGCCAAGAGACCCAGTACTTC.

The chain employs TRBV19 and TRBJ1-2; D uncertain. The CDR3 is made up of 13 amino acids. Trimming stripped 5 bases from V and 4 bases from J, with 11 bases between. In germline, CDR1 is LNHDA, CDR2 SQIVND (reference sequence). The CDR3 protein is CASSRSNFYGYTF. CDR3 coding DNA: TGTGCCAGTAGTCGCAGTAATTTCTATGGCTACACCTTC.

The CDR3, as DNA: TGTGCCAGCAGTTGGGGGACAGGGGAATCACCCCTCCACTTT. Its protein is CASSWGTGESPLHF. The chain uses TRBV6-6 and TRBJ1-6, with 10 bases lining up with TRBD1. J was trimmed by 10 bases and V by 4 bases; bases with no gene match: 4. Germline CDR1 is MNHNY and CDR2 is SVGAGI (reference sequence). This CDR3 spans 14 amino acids.

V is TRBV9 and J is TRBJ2-5; no definite D call. The J call may be mistaken, given a closer DNA end match to TRBJ2-7. The CDR3 runs to 14 residues. The germline V gene has CDR1 SGDLS and CDR2 YYNGEE. As DNA, the CDR3 is TGTGCCAGCAGCGTAGAGTACAGCTCCTACGAGCAGTACTTC. Its translation: CASSVEYSSYEQYF.

The gene calls are TRBV5-5 and TRBJ2-5, with TRBD1 matching over 10 bases. V gave up 3 bases and J gave up 1 base; unmatched junction bases: 6. This CDR3 is built from 16 residues. Germline values: CDR1 SGHKS, CDR2 YYEKEE (reference sequence). The CDR3 DNA reads as TGTGCCAGCAGCTCATCCGGGACAGGGGCCCAAGAGACCCAGTACTTC. Translation: CASSSSGTGAQETQYF.

The chain employs TRBV27 and TRBJ1-2, with 10 bases lining up with TRBD1. Per germline, CDR1 MNHEY and CDR2 SMNVEV (reference sequence). J gave up 6 bases and V 0 bases, and 1 base lay outside the gene matches. The CDR3 runs 14 residues. Here the CDR3 DNA reads TGTGCCAGCAGTTTATCGACAGGGGGCCATGGCTACACCTTC. Its protein is CASSLSTGGHGYTF.

This clone turned up a few times. V gene TRBV7-2 combines with J gene TRBJ2-7, with D maybe TRBD2 (6 bases). This CDR3 is built from 12 residues. The ends were cut back, 8 bases at V and 4 bases at J, with 12 bases in the middle. The V gene's germline CDR1 is SGHTA and CDR2 FQGNSA. The CDR3 reads CASRAGWYEQYF. CDR3 bases: TGTGCCAGCCGGGCGGGATGGTACGAGCAGTACTTC.

The chain employs TRBV6-6 and TRBJ2-6; D is undetermined. Germline V gene data show CDR1 as MNHNY and CDR2 as SVGAGI (reference sequence). V dropped 6 bases and J dropped 0 bases, with 6 bases sitting between them. This CDR3 comprises 14 residues. The CDR3 loop is CASRSLSGANVLTF. The CDR3 DNA is TGTGCCAGCAGGTCCCTCTCTGGGGCCAACGTCCTGACTTTC.

This clone was counted between two and nine times. The V call is TRBV19, the J call TRBJ2-5; 15 bases are a match to TRBD2. J was trimmed by 6 bases and V by 6 bases; bases with no gene match: 11. Germline V gene lookup returns CDR1 LNHDA and CDR2 SQIVND (reference sequence). This CDR3 spans 17 amino acids. The CDR3 sequence: CASREAGTSGRMKTQYF. The CDR3 bases are TGTGCCAGTAGGGAAGCCGGGACTAGCGGGAGGATGAAGACCCAGTACTTC.

This chain joins TRBV27 and TRBJ2-5; 7 positions agree with TRBD1. J gave up 0 bases and V 4 bases, and 8 bases lay outside the gene matches. Germline V lookup: CDR1 MNHEY, CDR2 SMNVEV (reference sequence). The CDR3 extends over 16 amino acids. The CDR3 DNA sequence: TGTGCCAGCAGTTCGAACAGGGGTAATTACCAAGAGACCCAGTACTTC. This codes for CASSSNRGNYQETQYF.

The chain is built from TRBV28 and TRBJ1-2; 9 bases are shared with TRBD1. This CDR3 contains 13 residues. V trimming: 5 bases; J trimming: 8 bases; junction bases outside the gene matches: 6. In germline, CDR1 is MDHEN, CDR2 SYDVKM. CDR3 sequence reads: CASSVRQGVGYTF. DNA of the CDR3: TGTGCCAGCAGTGTCAGACAGGGGGTCGGCTACACCTTC.